This T cell receptor (beta chain) was observed in a study of cytomegalovirus exposure and HLA in healthy donors. Germline assignment: CDR1 SGHAT and CDR2 FQNNGV. The CDR3 sequence is 13 residues long. V gave up 5 bases and J gave up 9 bases; unmatched junction bases: 6. PCR was performed using 60 Vbeta and 13 Jbeta primers. Libraries were prepared by immunoSEQ multiplex PCR; TCRdb keeps only in-frame clonotypes and omits some of them. The sample includes over 100,000 clones, under 75% of them seen just once. The clonotype was recovered from a woman between 40 and 55 years old in good health and CMV-seronegative. The chain couples TRBV11-2 to TRBJ1-5, with 8 bases that match TRBD1. Sequenced material: PBMCs. CDR3 DNA: TGTGCCAGCAGCCTAGGAGGACAGGGGCCCCAGCATTTT. As protein: CASSLGGQGPQHF.